This is a list of T cell receptor beta chains from one sample in a study of CD8 T cells in ankylosing spondylitis. A single record per CDR3 protein comes from TCRdb applying MiXCR to the 5' RACE reads. The table includes 300,000 to 400,000 distinct CDR3 sequences, about 9.9% detected once. Specimen: blood, either unsorted or a sorted T cell fraction (not recorded which). These receptors came from a female donor with ankylosing spondylitis or in good health (not recorded which). Each CDR3 is given with its conserved first and last residue. The order of the fields is V gene, J gene, CDR3 protein.

TRBV27	TRBJ2-3	CASSPMGSRNPTDTQYF
TRBV18	TRBJ2-7	CASSLRRRYEQYF
TRBV7-2	TRBJ2-3	CASSLSLNTQYF
TRBV27	TRBJ1-5	CATSGARNQPQHF
TRBV5-1	TRBJ1-6	CASTPSHPNSPLHF
TRBV11-2	TRBJ2-3	CASSLRGGADTQYF
TRBV20-1	TRBJ2-7	CSASTLGQRTYEQYF
TRBV12-3/TRBV12-4	TRBJ2-1	CASSSPGMRNEQFF
TRBV12-3/TRBV12-4	TRBJ1-4	CASSPAGRAVTNEKLFF
TRBV20-1	TRBJ1-1	CSARAGGGGYNTEAFF
TRBV7-9	TRBJ1-5	CASSFLGNNQPQHF
TRBV7-9	TRBJ1-2	CASRPLGTRLGYTF
TRBV5-6	TRBJ2-1	CASSLTQGHNEQFF
TRBV5-1	TRBJ2-1	CASSPNPTSGKGFF
TRBV12-3/TRBV12-4	TRBJ1-5	CASSWVERNQPQHF
TRBV12-3/TRBV12-4	TRBJ2-1	CADGTSYNEQFF
TRBV5-1	TRBJ1-1	CASSLVSGQKNTEAFF
TRBV5-1	TRBJ1-1	CASSSERSGIGVDTEAFF
TRBV11-1	TRBJ2-1	CASSLFGFQATGGNEQFF
TRBV20-1	TRBJ2-2	CSARDILFGTGELFF
TRBV5-1	TRBJ2-7	CATRLGPSYEQYF
TRBV5-1	TRBJ2-2	CASSPPATTGELFF
TRBV5-5	TRBJ1-4	CASRPDQGRFNEKLFF
TRBV5-5	TRBJ1-1	CASSSLVDRGWDTEAFF
TRBV6-1	TRBJ1-1	CASSRWVNTEAFF
TRBV12-3/TRBV12-4	TRBJ1-2	CASSFGVYYGYTF
TRBV20-1	TRBJ2-3	CSASPGLPTDTQYF
TRBV27	TRBJ2-7	CASSFTSGSGYEQYF
TRBV7-2	TRBJ2-3	CASAGTSGSTDTQYF
TRBV27	TRBJ2-7	CASSFSPTYEQYF
TRBV20-1	TRBJ2-5	CSARDPSASGLQETQYF
TRBV2	TRBJ2-3	CASTTGDRERTDTQYF
TRBV20-1	TRBJ1-6	CSARDRPQINSPLHF
TRBV12-3/TRBV12-4	TRBJ2-1	CASTTPRTSGRLDEQFF
TRBV20-1	TRBJ2-3	CSAPQGTSGVLSTDTQYF
TRBV20-1	TRBJ1-1	CSATRDVGAFF
TRBV29-1	TRBJ1-2	CSVWELGRAF
TRBV20-1	TRBJ1-3	CSARGGTPGNTIYF
TRBV4-1	TRBJ2-1	CASSQGGLASSYNEQFF
TRBV10-3	TRBJ2-3	CAISTTTSTDTQYF
TRBV28	TRBJ1-5	CASSSGRSLNQPQHF
TRBV20-1	TRBJ2-6	CSARQIGANVLTF
TRBV5-1	TRBJ2-7	CASSLEGDPYEQYF
TRBV3-1	TRBJ2-2	CASSQGENTGELFF
TRBV20-1	TRBJ2-5	CSASLGNQETQYF
TRBV28	TRBJ2-1	CASRGTSGPQEQFF
TRBV10-3	TRBJ2-7	CAISVRTGVSYEQYF
TRBV29-1	TRBJ2-1	CSVVGGTSSYNEQFF
TRBV10-3	TRBJ2-2	CAIQDRGNTGELFF
TRBV19	TRBJ1-5	CASSPRKGTLQVMPQHF
TRBV20-1	TRBJ2-7	CSASRDSLLQYF
TRBV10-3	TRBJ1-3	CAISESSRYTIYF
TRBV27	TRBJ2-1	CASRTYQSSYNEQFF